This entry lists 13 T cell receptor beta chains sequenced from one sample in a study of blood T cell repertoires in COVID-19. Some clones are missing from TCRdb's copy, which holds only in-frame ones; the method was immunoSEQ multiplex PCR. The sample lists more than 95,000 clones, more than 75% occurring once. The specimen was peripheral blood. These receptor sequences come from a human donor in a cohort sampled during active COVID-19.

As concerns this clone: Germline and junction disagree at one end, which may indicate a read error. This chain uses TRBV7-9 with TRBJ2-7; 8 bases are a match to TRBD1. Germline V gives CDR1 SEHNR, CDR2 FQNEAQ (reference sequence). The CDR3 extends over 17 amino acids. The CDR3 DNA sequence: TGTGCCAGCCGCTTAGGAGCGGAACAGGGGGACGTCGGGGAGCAGTACTTC. Protein product: CASRLGAEQGDVGEQYF.

The chain has TRBV10-3 and TRBJ2-3, with 10 bases lining up with TRBD2. The J segment lost 5 bases and the V segment lost 3 bases, leaving 8 bases of the junction unmatched. Germline V gene sequence: CDR1 ENHRY, CDR2 SYGVKD. CDR3 length: 16 amino acids. The CDR3 DNA reads TGTGCCATCAGTGAACCAGCGGGGGGGAAATTAGATACGCAGTATTTT. Residues: CAISEPAGGKLDTQYF.

V and J are TRBV5-8 and TRBJ2-3; the D gene is possibly TRBD1 (5 bases). The CDR3 length is 15 residues. V gave up 0 bases and J gave up 2 bases, with 10 bases separating them. Germline CDR1 is SGHTS and CDR2 is YDEGEE. The CDR3 reads CASSLGQIDTDTQYF. The CDR3 region has the DNA TGTGCCAGCAGCTTGGGACAGATAGACACAGATACGCAGTATTTT. Filled out from reference TRBV5-8 and TRBJ2-3, the complete variable domain reads EAGVTQSPTHLIKTRGQQATLRCSPISGHTSVYWYQQALGLGLQFLLWYDEGEERNRGNFPPRFSGRQFPNYSSELNVNALELEDSALYLCASSLGQIDTDTQYFGPGTRLTVL.

The chain is built from TRBV27 and TRBJ2-7; D gene uncertain. Trimming removed 0 bases from V and 5 bases from J, with 11 bases in between. CDR3 length equals 14 residues. The germline gives CDR1 MNHEY, CDR2 SMNVEV (reference sequence). DNA for the CDR3: TGTGCCAGCAGTTTATCAATCGGGTTAAACGAGCAGTACTTC. This codes for CASSLSIGLNEQYF.

This clone has a single count. The rearrangement joins TRBV2 to TRBJ2-2, with TRBD2 as a possible D gene (5 bases). CDR1 and CDR2 from the germline V gene are SNHLY and FYNNEI. Between the trimmed V and J ends, which lost 6 bases and 6 bases, there was a span of 5 bases. The CDR3 covers 11 residues. The CDR3 here is CASRRAGELFF. In DNA, the CDR3 is TGTGCCAGCAGGCGGGCCGGGGAGCTGTTTTTT.

This clone appeared a single time. This chain connects TRBV11-3 to TRBJ2-1; a weak D match, TRBD2 (5 bases). V shed 1 base and J shed 6 bases, with 10 bases lying between them. Germline values: CDR1 SGHNT, CDR2 YENEEA. The CDR3 is 14 residues long. The CDR3 nucleotides read TGTGCCAGCAGCTTAGTAGCTAGCATCAATGAGCAGTTCTTC. Its protein is CASSLVASINEQFF.

J is TRBJ2-7 and V is TRBV7-8; the D gene is possibly TRBD1 (6 bases). The CDR3 contains 15 residues. From germline, CDR1 is SGHVS and CDR2 FQNEAQ. Trimming took 1 base from V and 2 from J, leaving 12 bases between them. The CDR3 loop is CASSLGAGVTYEQYF. CDR3 coding DNA: TGTGCCAGCAGCTTAGGGGCAGGGGTAACCTACGAGCAGTACTTC.

The chain has TRBV18 and TRBJ1-5; 8 bases agree with TRBD1. Germline-derived CDR1 and CDR2 are KGHSH and LQKENI. V was pared by 5 bases and J by 2 bases, with 2 bases of the junction left unmatched. The CDR3 extends over 14 amino acids. CDR3 residues: CASSETGGNQPQHF. CDR3 nucleotide sequence: TGTGCCAGCTCAGAGACAGGGGGCAATCAGCCCCAGCATTTT.

V gene TRBV6-5 combines with J gene TRBJ2-3; D is perhaps TRBD1 (6 bases). Trimming stripped 6 bases from V and 0 bases from J, with 13 bases between. The CDR3 is made up of 15 amino acids. Per germline, CDR1 MNHEY and CDR2 SVGAGI. CDR3 region: CASSPDSHSTDTQYF. CDR3 DNA sequence: TGTGCCAGCAGCCCGGACAGCCATAGCACAGATACGCAGTATTTT.

The CDR3 region has the DNA TGTGCCAGCAGGATTGGGACAGTAGACATGAACACTGAAGCTTTCTTT. Amino acid sequence: CASRIGTVDMNTEAFF. The J gene is TRBJ1-1, the V gene TRBV27; TRBD1 matches 7 bases. Germline lookup yields CDR1 MNHEY and CDR2 SMNVEV (reference sequence). V lost 6 bases to trimming and J lost 0 bases; unmatched junction nucleotides: 10. This CDR3 is 16 amino acids long.

The V gene is TRBV5-6, the J gene TRBJ2-2; tentatively, D is TRBD2 (6 bases). The CDR3 runs 16 residues. The V end was cut by 0 bases, the J end by 1 base, with 10 bases between. CDR1 is SGHDT, CDR2 YYEEEE, per germline. The CDR3 loop is CASSLVEGRNTGELFF. In DNA form, the CDR3 reads TGTGCCAGCAGCTTGGTGGAGGGGAGGAACACCGGGGAGCTGTTTTTT. The full variable domain, completed using reference TRBV5-6 and TRBJ2-2, is DAGVTQSPTHLIKTRGQQVTLRCSPKSGHDTVSWYQQALGQGPQFIFQYYEEEERQRGNFPDRFSGHQFPNYSSELNVNALLLGDSALYLCASSLVEGRNTGELFFGEGSRLTVL.

The CDR3: CASSIQGQGLDQPQHF. The CDR3 coding sequence is TGTGCCAGTAGTATACAGGGACAGGGTCTGGATCAGCCCCAGCATTTT. This chain uses TRBV19 with TRBJ1-5; 9 positions match TRBD1. This CDR3 region has 16 residues. Losses at the gene ends were 2 bases for V and 5 bases for J; bases not matched to a gene: 7. CDR1 and CDR2 from the germline V gene are LNHDA and SQIVND (reference sequence).

J is TRBJ2-7 and V is TRBV20-1; tentatively, D is TRBD1 (6 bases). V was pared by 7 bases and J by 2 bases, with 9 bases between. The CDR3 runs to 11 residues. Germline V gene lookup returns CDR1 DFQATT and CDR2 SNEGSKA (reference sequence). The CDR3 DNA reads as TGCAGTGTTCGGACAGCCTACGAGCAGTACTTC. This gives the protein CSVRTAYEQYF.